The 26 T cell receptor delta chains in this list originate from one sample, sequenced in a study of gamma-delta chains in newborns, infants, children. TCRdb reapplied CATT to the reads. The sample lists over 4,000 delta-chain clones; approximately 5.2% were seen once. Material for sequencing was blood. Receptors originate from a child who was a newborn, infant or young child, either healthy, febrile or measles-vaccinated (not recorded which).

This clone is medium-sized (0.01 to 0.1%) in the sample. The chain recombines TRDV2 with TRDJ3; 9 bases are a match to TRDD3. CDR1 GEAIGNYY and CDR2 EKD come from the germline V gene. V dropped 1 base and J dropped 0; count of bases not matched to a gene: 6. The CDR3 consists of 19 residues. CDR3 coding DNA: TGTGCCTGTGACACTCTACTGGGGGACATCTCCTGGGACACCCGACAGATGTTTTTC. Translated: CACDTLLGDISWDTRQMFF.

This clone was seen a few times. V gene TRDV2 combines with J gene TRDJ3, with 8 bases lining up with TRDD3. CDR3 length: 19 amino acids. The germline V gene has CDR1 GEAIGNYY and CDR2 EKD. Trimming cost V 0 bases and J 0 bases; bases outside gene matches: 6. CDR3 protein: CACDTNWGASSWDTRQMFF. The CDR3 DNA is TGTGCCTGTGACACCAACTGGGGGGCCAGCTCCTGGGACACCCGACAGATGTTTTTC.

This clone has just a few counts. The chain links TRDV2 to TRDJ3, with 11 positions matching TRDD3. Germline-derived CDR1 and CDR2 are GEAIGNYY and EKD. This CDR3 has 21 amino acids. J gave up 0 bases and V 0 bases, and 9 bases lay outside the gene matches. The DNA for the CDR3 is TGTGCCTGTGACACCGTACTGGGGGATATCCCCAGCTCCTGGGACACCCGACAGATGTTTTTC. Its translation: CACDTVLGDIPSSWDTRQMFF.

This clone is deemed medium-sized. This rearrangement joins TRDV2 to TRDJ1, with 8 positions matching TRDD3. The V and J ends lost 4 bases and 0 bases, in that order; junction bases with no gene match: 15. Per germline, CDR1 GEAIGNYY and CDR2 EKD. The CDR3 has 18 amino acids. DNA of the CDR3: TGTGCCTGTGATGGCCTCCTGAGGGGACTGGGGGACACCGATAAACTCATCTTT. This sequence encodes CACDGLLRGLGDTDKLIF.

A note on this clone: It is likely a read error: a sequence one base away is far more abundant. V gene TRDV2 combines with J gene TRDJ1; 7 positions agree with TRDD2. The J gene, left out of TCRdb, was set here by checking the DNA against germline. This CDR3 has 26 residues. Losses at the gene ends were 3 bases for V and 0 bases for J; bases not matched to a gene: 39. The germline V gene encodes CDR1 GEAIGNYY and CDR2 EKD. In nucleotides, the CDR3 is TGTGCCTGTGACCCCATCGGGATTCCTACGCACGTACTGAGGGATCGTCCTACACTCCACACCGATAAACTCATCTTT. Protein product: CACDPIGIPTHVLRDRPTLHTDKLIF.

This clone is medium-sized in the sample. This same CDR3 is encoded by further DNA sequences in the sample. The chain recombines TRDV2 with TRDJ1; TRDD3 aligns across 13 bases. Germline loops: CDR1 GEAIGNYY, CDR2 EKD. CDR3 length: 18 residues. The V and J ends lost 0 bases and 6 bases, in that order; junction bases with no gene match: 12. CDR3 in DNA: TGTGCCTGTGACACCGTTACTGGGGGATACGCCCTAGAAAATAAACTCATCTTT. Amino acid sequence: CACDTVTGGYALENKLIF.

This clone was found a few times. This probably arose from a read error, given a far larger clone one base away. The chain carries TRDV2 and TRDJ1, with TRDD3 matching over 12 bases. CDR3 length equals 17 residues. The V segment lost 3 bases and the J segment 1 base; nucleotides outside the gene matches: 8. Per the germline V gene, CDR1 is GEAIGNYY and CDR2 is EKD. DNA for the CDR3: TGTGCCTGTGACCCCCTACTGGGGGATACTCCCACCGATAAACTCATCTTT. Protein sequence: CACDPLLGDTPTDKLIF.

The rearrangement uses TRDV2 and TRDJ3, with D possibly being TRDD3 (5 bases). The J gene is absent in TCRdb and was assigned here via DNA matching to germline. The CDR3 consists of 18 residues. Germline loops: CDR1 GEAIGNYY, CDR2 EKD. The V end lost 4 bases, the J end lost 4 bases, and 19 bases lay between the germline ends. The CDR3 region is CACDAAGGDTWDTRQMFF. CDR3 DNA: TGTGCCTGTGATGCCGCCGGGGGTGATACTTGGGACACCCGACAGATGTTTTTC.

This clone has just a few counts. The rearrangement links TRDV2 to TRDJ3; 8 positions agree with TRDD3. The germline CDR1 and CDR2 sequences are GEAIGNYY and EKD. The CDR3 is made up of 20 amino acids. Unmatched junction bases numbered 9, after V lost 0 bases and J lost 0 bases. CDR3 sequence: CACDTGELGANSWDTRQMFF. CDR3 DNA sequence: TGTGCCTGTGACACCGGGGAACTGGGGGCTAACTCCTGGGACACCCGACAGATGTTTTTC.

In this sample, this clone is large. The same CDR3 arises from other DNA sequences in this sample as well. The chain couples TRDV2 to TRDJ2, with TRDD3 matching over 12 bases. The junction had 9 bases not matched to a gene; V was cut back by 1 base and J by 7 bases. This CDR3 is 17 amino acids long. The germline CDR1 and CDR2 sequences are GEAIGNYY and EKD. This CDR3 reads CACDTITGGYRGAQLFF. The CDR3, as DNA: TGTGCCTGTGACACAATTACTGGGGGATACCGAGGAGCACAACTCTTCTTT.

With respect to this clone: Given a much more abundant clone one base away, this may be a read error. No V gene call is available, although the J gene is TRDJ3; TRDD3, the D gene given by the table, was not confirmed from the DNA. CDR3 length: 20 residues. CDR3 amino acids: CACDTATGGPSSCDTRQMFF. The CDR3 nucleotides are TGTGCCTGTGACACCGCCACTGGGGGCCCCAGCTCCTGTGACACCCGACAGATGTTTTTC.

This clone was picked up a small number of times. The TCRdb protein, from a much larger clone, departs from this DNA's translation at residue 15, likely by read error; the protein shown derives from the DNA. This specimen includes other DNA sequences encoding the same CDR3. This chain links TRDV2 with TRDJ1, with 11 bases matching TRDD3. The CDR3 spans 18 residues. Germline V gene sequence: CDR1 GEAIGNYY, CDR2 EKD. CDR3 nucleotides: TGTGCCTGTGACGCTATTATGGGGGATACGCGTAACACCGATGAACTCATCTTT. Amino acids: CACDAIMGDTRNTDELIF.

In this sample, this clone turned up a few times. Other DNA sequences in this sample translate to the same CDR3. The V gene is TRDV2, the J gene TRDJ1; TRDD3 matches 13 bases. Per germline, CDR1 GEAIGNYY and CDR2 EKD. CDR3 length: 20 amino acids. The J segment lost 0 bases and the V segment lost 0 bases, leaving 12 bases of the junction unmatched. In nucleotides, the CDR3 is TGTGCCTGTGACACCCTATTACTGGGGGATACGGAAAGAAACACCGATAAACTCATCTTT. Translation gives CACDTLLLGDTERNTDKLIF.

In its sample, this clone was seen a few times. The chain joins TRDV2 to TRDJ1, with 8 bases identical to TRDD3. CDR1 and CDR2 from the germline V gene are GEAIGNYY and EKD. The CDR3 is 14 residues long. Trimming took 3 bases from V and 8 from J; bases not matched to a gene: 10. The CDR3 DNA reads TGTGCCTGTGACGCGCTACTGGGGGTCGAGAAACTCATCTTT. Its translation: CACDALLGVEKLIF.

This clone is categorized as medium-sized. The rearrangement joins TRDV2 to TRDJ1; D call uncertain. V lost 0 bases, J lost 1 base, and 11 bases lay in between. Germline values: CDR1 GEAIGNYY, CDR2 EKD. The CDR3 is 15 residues long. CDR3: CACDTLDVGTDKLIF. DNA for the CDR3: TGTGCCTGTGACACCCTCGACGTGGGCACCGATAAACTCATCTTT.

This clone is labeled as large. Other DNA sequences in this sample translate to the same CDR3. The chain joins TRDV2 to TRDJ1; 12 nucleotides agree with TRDD3. This CDR3 region has 15 residues. The germline V gene encodes CDR1 GEAIGNYY and CDR2 EKD. V shed 2 bases, J shed 5 bases, and the junction held 5 bases outside the gene matches. The CDR3, as DNA: TGTGCCTGTGACAATCTGGGGGATACGAATGATAAACTCATCTTT. This sequence encodes CACDNLGDTNDKLIF.

With regard to this clone: Distinct nucleotide sequences in the sample also encode this CDR3. The chain couples TRDV2 to TRDJ2; 8 bases are a match to TRDD3. Trimming at V came to 0 bases and at J to 4 bases, leaving 12 bases not matched to a gene. Germline CDR1 GEAIGNYY, CDR2 EKD. The CDR3 spans 18 residues. The CDR3 bases are TGTGCCTGTGACACCGTCAGTGGGGGATCCCAGGGGACAGCACAACTCTTCTTT. Its protein is CACDTVSGGSQGTAQLFF.

About this clone: TCRdb's protein, taken from a much larger clone, differs from this DNA's translation at residue 7, likely owing to a read error; the protein displayed comes from the DNA. The chain is built from TRDV2 and TRDJ3; 8 bases line up with TRDD3. Per the germline V gene, CDR1 is GEAIGNYY and CDR2 is EKD. CDR3 length: 18 residues. J was trimmed by 2 bases and V by 0 bases; bases with no gene match: 5. The CDR3 nucleotides are TGTGCCTGTGACACCGTACCGGGGGATACCTGGGACACCCGACAGATGTTTTTC. Its translation: CACDTVPGDTWDTRQMFF.

The chain has TRDV3 and TRDJ1; 7 bases fit TRDD3. The CDR3 spans 18 residues. J lost 6 bases, V lost 3 bases, and 25 bases had no gene match. The germline V gene has CDR1 TVYSNPD and CDR2 GDNSRS (reference sequence). CDR3 DNA: TGTGCCTTAGAGCCTTCGCCCGTAACTCGTACTGGGGCTCATAAACTCATCTTT. This gives the protein CALEPSPVTRTGAHKLIF.

This chain links TRDV2 with TRDJ1, with TRDD3 identical over 8 bases. Looked up from germline, CDR1 is GEAIGNYY and CDR2 is EKD. V was clipped by 3 bases and J by 0 bases; unmatched bases: 26. The CDR3 consists of 22 residues. The CDR3 DNA follows: TGTGCCTGTGACCCCTTGGCCTGGGGGACAGTAAACACCCCGTCGTACACCGATAAACTCATCTTT. Translation: CACDPLAWGTVNTPSYTDKLIF.

This clone rates as large (0.1 to 1%). Other DNA sequences in the sample encode the same CDR3. The chain couples TRDV2 to TRDJ2; 9 nucleotides line up with TRDD3. Germline CDR1 is GEAIGNYY and CDR2 is EKD. The CDR3 has 16 amino acids. The ends lost 0 bases at V and 0 bases at J; junction bases unmatched: 1. DNA of the CDR3: TGTGCCTGTGACACCGTGGGGGATACTTTGACAGCACAACTCTTCTTT. Amino acids: CACDTVGDTLTAQLFF.

With regard to this clone: Different DNA sequences within this sample yield the same CDR3. The gene calls are TRDV2 and TRDJ2; unclear D gene. The V gene lost 3 bases and the J gene lost 2 bases, with 21 bases spanning the gap. Germline V gene data show CDR1 as GEAIGNYY and CDR2 as EKD. The CDR3 covers 18 residues. CDR3 bases: TGTGCCTGTGACCCTTTAACAGGGGCTGAAGCCTTGACAGCACAACTCTTCTTT. Translated, it gives CACDPLTGAEALTAQLFF.

This clone appeared a few times. A far larger clone is just one base off, so this is likely a read error. Other DNA variants within this sample encode the same CDR3. The chain joins TRDV2 to TRDJ3, with 12 bases that match TRDD3. Germline V gene lookup returns CDR1 GEAIGNYY and CDR2 EKD. The CDR3 sequence is 18 residues long. Here the CDR3 DNA reads TGTGCCTGTGACAATACTGGGGGATACTCCTGGGACACTCGACAGATGTTTTTC. Translating gives CACDNTGGYSWDTRQMFF.

Relative to its sample, this clone is medium-sized. The CDR3 DNA is TGTGCCTGTGACACCGTCTGGGGCCCCCAAAAGTACACCGATAAACTCATCTTT. Its translation: CACDTVWGPQKYTDKLIF. The chain couples TRDV2 to TRDJ1, with D perhaps TRDD3 (6 bases). The CDR3 is made up of 18 amino acids. Germline V lookup: CDR1 GEAIGNYY, CDR2 EKD. With 0 bases removed from V and 0 bases from J, the gap between germline ends came to 19 bases.

This clone showed up just a few times. A single base is all that separates this from a far larger clone, so a read error is likely. The V call is TRDV2, the J call TRDJ3; 11 bases fit TRDD3. The CDR3 extends over 19 amino acids. In germline, CDR1 is GEAIGNYY, CDR2 EKD. CDR3 amino acids: CACNTVLGDSSWDTRQMFF. The DNA for the CDR3 is TGTGCCTGTAACACCGTACTGGGGGATAGCTCCTGGGACACCCGACAGATGTTTTTC.

The V call is TRDV2, the J call TRDJ1; 10 bases line up with TRDD3. CDR1 and CDR2 from the germline V gene are GEAIGNYY and EKD. The CDR3 is made up of 21 amino acids. V dropped 6 bases and J dropped 1; count of bases not matched to a gene: 25. The CDR3 loop is CACREITGGSNPHHLTDKLIF. The CDR3 nucleotides are TGTGCCTGTCGGGAAATTACTGGGGGATCGAATCCCCATCACCTCACCGATAAACTCATCTTT.